The TCR beta chain described here comes from a study of identical twins (dated by TCRdb to 2016 to 2017). For the wider study: TCR alpha and beta repertoires from monozygotic twins, unrelated adults of various ages and cord blood were deep-sequenced to test whether fetal clonotypes persist. To rule out contamination, replicate twin experiments were performed at different times with different library preparation protocols.

Libraries were built with 5' RACE. Sequencing used an Illumina HiSeq 2000. A universal primer binding site was added through template switching, and the final cDNA carried a unique molecular identifier so that TCR cDNA molecules could be counted accurately. Specific primers in the conserved constant-segment region were used to synthesize first-strand cDNA for the TCR alpha and beta chains. To control for contamination, every cDNA library was double barcoded, receiving both a SMART-Mk sample barcode and Illumina barcodes. TruSeq adapter sequences and Illumina sample barcodes were added in two successive PCR steps. Sequencing of the TCR alpha and beta cDNA libraries was done on the Illumina HiSeq platform using custom primers. For the original study's pipeline: Unique molecular identifiers were extracted from raw reads with MiGEC, and CDR3 positions were determined with MiXCR. For each individual, recombination models were inferred using an EM algorithm with the repgenHMM and IGoR tools. Shared clonotype analysis was performed with the tcR package in R, normalizing sharing by the product of cloneset sizes. Out-of-frame nonproductive sequences were analyzed to study raw recombination free of thymic and clonal selection effects. In-frame beta chains were kept once TCRdb had trimmed the public reads at Q25 with fastp and called clones with MiXCR. Here each entry gathers all rows of one CDR3 protein and keeps the most common genes and DNA. TCRdb's processing, not the authors', yielded these V and J calls. The sample records hundreds of thousands of distinct CDR3 sequences, about 12% of which are singletons. The top ten clonotypes cover around 1.5% of the sample.

Every donor in the study was a healthy Caucasian. The twin cohort comprised three pairs of female monozygotic twins, all aged roughly 18 to 30 years. RNA for TCR libraries was isolated from peripheral blood mononuclear cells. A remark on this clonotype: Its antigen is unknown. Base qualities were left out, and no much larger clone turns up one base away.

For CDR1 and CDR2, the germline V gene lists SGDLS and YYNGEE. From the cysteine through the phenylalanine, the CDR3 covers 15 amino acids. Only the CDR3 portion is preserved as DNA: 45 bases, with reading frame beginning at the first base. V drops 3 bases and J drops 5 bases, leaving 17 bases in between. Broader findings and caveats from the paper: Invariant T cells such as MAIT and iNKT could partly confound zero-insertion analyses, although diverse VJ usage argued against such confounding for most clonotypes. Because the same donors could not be followed over many years, the conclusions depended on cross-sectional statistical analysis. Fewer insertions were carried by abundant cord blood beta clonotypes, a similar but weaker trend appeared in young adult naive repertoires, and no such trend appeared in memory repertoires. Out-of-frame TCR alpha sequences shared between twins showed an excess of low generation-probability sequences compared with coincidental sharing between unrelated individuals. In monozygotic twins, recombination models systematically underestimated out-of-frame TCR alpha sharing, but the models matched the sharing seen between unrelated individuals. A weaker excess of twin sharing was found in beta out-of-frame sequences because the signal-to-noise ratio was lowered by fewer shared sequences.

In addition, the sample was reused for a study of yellow fever vaccine responses in identical twins. The second study, in turn, reports: According to the authors, the vaccine-induced T cell response in identical twins seemed to be partly convergent and partly specific to each individual. In the study, vaccine-responding T cell clones were precisely tracked in identical twins.

Sequences were obtained from PBMCs. The chain is assembled from TRBV9 and TRBJ2-5; 6 matching bases give a weak D call of TRBD1. The source of this sequence is a woman younger than 35 in good health. The nucleotides read TGTGCCAGCAGCGCAGACACTGACAGGAGGGAGACCCAGTACTTC. Its amino acids are CASSADTDRRETQYF.